This T cell receptor (beta chain) was recovered during a study of blood T cell repertoires in COVID-19. The overall study: PBMCs, B-cell-depleted T cells, or T cells were the source of the cDNA or gDNA that made up the material.

Method: immunoSEQ multiplex PCR; TCRdb's copy keeps in-frame clones and lacks some. The sample lists fewer than 250,000 clones; 88% were seen once. The CDR3 loop spans 16 amino acids. Trimming shortened V by 2 bases and J by 3 bases, and 11 bases separated the two germline ends. CDR1 is SGHVS, CDR2 FNYEAQ, per germline. This clonotype was sampled from an older man with acute or convalescent COVID-19. The V and J genes are TRBV7-6 and TRBJ2-6; the D gene is possibly TRBD1 (6 bases). Material: peripheral blood. CDR3 sequence: CASSLSGAGGANVLTF. The CDR3 DNA reads as TGTGCCAGCAGCTTATCAGGGGCCGGTGGGGCCAACGTCCTGACTTTC.